The 25 T cell receptor beta chains listed next were all sequenced from one sample in a study of blood T cell repertoires in COVID-19. The assay was immunoSEQ multiplex PCR, and TCRdb's table has in-frame clones only and misses some. The sample yields over 250,000 clones, around nine tenths seen once. The sequencing sample was made of peripheral blood. Receptor source: a woman aged 65 to 85 with COVID-19, enrolled during active disease.

The J gene is TRBJ1-1, the V gene TRBV2; 7 nucleotides match TRBD1. Germline CDR1 and CDR2: SNHLY and FYNNEI. Trimming took 6 bases from V and 0 from J; bases not matched to a gene: 7. The CDR3 runs to 15 residues. DNA of the CDR3: TGTGCCAGCAGCCAAAAGGGGGCGGTGAACACTGAAGCTTTCTTT. The encoded protein is CASSQKGAVNTEAFF. The whole variable domain, remainder taken from reference TRBV2 and TRBJ1-1, is EPEVTQTPSHQVTQMGQEVILRCVPISNHLYFYWYRQILGQKVEFLVSFYNNEISEKSEIFDDQFSVERPDGSNFTLKIRSTKLEDSAMYFCASSQKGAVNTEAFFGQGTRLTVV.

This chain links TRBV9 with TRBJ1-2, with D tentatively TRBD1 (5 bases). CDR1 and CDR2 from the germline V gene are SGDLS and YYNGEE. V was pared by 3 bases and J by 1 base, with 10 bases between. This CDR3 has 14 amino acids. The CDR3 DNA sequence: TGTGCCAGCAGCGCCGGGGGGGTTAACTATGGCTACACCTTC. Translation: CASSAGGVNYGYTF.

This clone turned up a few times. This chain joins TRBV11-2 and TRBJ2-5; 8 nucleotides line up with TRBD2. V shed 5 bases, J shed 1 base, and the junction held 6 bases outside the gene matches. This CDR3 region has 15 residues. Per the germline V gene, CDR1 is SGHAT and CDR2 is FQNNGV. CDR3 nucleotides: TGTGCCAGCAGCACCCAACTAGCGGTCCAAGAGACCCAGTACTTC. Its translation is CASSTQLAVQETQYF.

This chain uses TRBV28 with TRBJ2-5; tentatively, D is TRBD1 (5 bases). The CDR3 is 14 residues long. Germline V gene sequence: CDR1 MDHEN, CDR2 SYDVKM. V lost 2 bases, J lost 5 bases, and 12 bases lay in between. CDR3 nucleotide sequence: TGTGCCAGCAGTTTAAGGGGTGTAGACGAGACCCAGTACTTC. This translates into CASSLRGVDETQYF.

This chain links TRBV6-5 with TRBJ1-5; TRBD1 might be the D (6 bases). CDR3 length: 15 residues. Trimming took off 6 bases at V and 4 bases at J, with 16 bases between the two ends. Germline V CDR1 and CDR2: MNHEY, SVGAGI. CDR3 loop: CASRRTGYGNQPQHF. CDR3 nucleotide sequence: TGTGCCAGCAGACGAACAGGGTACGGGAATCAGCCCCAGCATTTT.

The V call is TRBV29-1, the J call TRBJ1-4; TRBD1 agrees at 7 bases. V lost 3 bases to trimming and J lost 4 bases; unmatched junction nucleotides: 11. The CDR3 covers 16 residues. Germline lookup yields CDR1 SQVTM and CDR2 ANQGSEA. CDR3 protein: CSVDLSSGTVNEKLFF. CDR3 DNA: TGCAGCGTTGACCTATCATCCGGGACAGTTAATGAAAAACTGTTTTTT.

This chain links TRBV28 with TRBJ2-3, with D maybe TRBD1 (5 bases). The V end was cut by 3 bases, the J end by 3 bases, with 10 bases between. From germline, CDR1 is MDHEN and CDR2 SYDVKM. This CDR3 contains 14 residues. CDR3 in DNA: TGTGCCAGCAGTTTTCAGGGCACGACAGATACGCAGTATTTT. Translated: CASSFQGTTDTQYF.

This sequence joins TRBV4-1 and TRBJ1-2; 9 bases align to TRBD1. This CDR3 region has 15 residues. The J segment lost 4 bases and the V segment lost 0 bases, leaving 3 bases of the junction unmatched. CDR1 MGHRA and CDR2 YSYEKL come from the germline V gene. CDR3 DNA sequence: TGCGCCAGCAGCCAAGAAGGACAGGGGCTCTATGGCTACACCTTC. Translating it yields CASSQEGQGLYGYTF.

The V call is TRBV7-8, the J call TRBJ1-1; possibly TRBD1 for D (5 bases). V lost 8 bases and J lost 4, with 17 bases in between. The CDR3 loop spans 14 amino acids. Germline lookup yields CDR1 SGHVS and CDR2 FQNEAQ. CDR3 sequence (DNA): TGTGCCAGCGCAGGGTCCTGGGGAGGCACTGAAGCTTTCTTT. Amino acid sequence: CASAGSWGGTEAFF.

V is TRBV9 and J is TRBJ2-1, with 12 bases identical to TRBD1. CDR1 is SGDLS, CDR2 YYNGEE, per germline. The CDR3 sequence is 17 residues long. J gave up 8 bases and V 3 bases, and 12 bases lay outside the gene matches. DNA for the CDR3: TGTGCCAGCAGCGCTCCCCCCGGGGACAGGGGGCGGCATGAGCAGTTCTTC. Amino acid sequence: CASSAPPGDRGRHEQFF.

This clone was observed a few times. The genes are TRBV7-9 and TRBJ2-7; 8 bases match TRBD2. This CDR3 is 14 amino acids long. The V and J ends lost 5 bases and 5 bases, in that order; junction bases with no gene match: 8. Germline V gives CDR1 SEHNR, CDR2 FQNEAQ (reference sequence). CDR3 sequence reads: CASSPLAGLNEQYF. CDR3 DNA: TGTGCCAGCAGCCCCTTAGCGGGGTTAAACGAGCAGTACTTC.

J is TRBJ1-1 and V is TRBV5-1; TRBD1 might be the D (6 bases). Trimming shortened V by 0 bases and J by 3 bases, and 12 bases separated the two germline ends. This CDR3 contains 15 residues. Germline CDR1 SGHRS, CDR2 YFSETQ. CDR3 sequence (DNA): TGCGCCAGCAGCTTGGAACGCCCAGGGGACACTGAAGCTTTCTTT. This translates into CASSLERPGDTEAFF.

The rearrangement uses TRBV30 and TRBJ1-1; no firm D call. Between the trimmed V and J ends, which lost 2 bases and 3 bases, there was a span of 7 bases. The CDR3 runs 12 residues. CDR1 is GTSNPN, CDR2 SVGIG, per germline (reference sequence). The CDR3 DNA follows: TGTGCCTGGAGTAGACTGGACACTGAAGCTTTCTTT. Amino acid sequence: CAWSRLDTEAFF.

The V gene is TRBV7-8, the J gene TRBJ1-3; tentatively, D is TRBD1 (6 bases). Per germline, CDR1 SGHVS and CDR2 FQNEAQ. Trimming took 5 bases from V and 0 from J, leaving 17 bases between them. CDR3 length equals 17 residues. Written as DNA, the CDR3 is TGTGCCAGCAGCAGGGGGTCTGGGGCGGACTCTGGAAACACCATATATTTT. This sequence encodes CASSRGSGADSGNTIYF.

J is TRBJ1-5 and V is TRBV6-1; 7 nucleotides align to TRBD1. The CDR3 consists of 15 residues. V lost 0 bases to trimming and J lost 8 bases; unmatched junction nucleotides: 7. Looked up from germline, CDR1 is MNHNS and CDR2 is SASEGT. The CDR3 coding sequence is TGTGCCAGCAGTGAAGCCGACAGGGCTTTTGAGCCCCAGCATTTT. Protein product: CASSEADRAFEPQHF.

This clone has more than one count but fewer than ten. The genes are TRBV6-5 and TRBJ2-7, with D tentatively TRBD1 (5 bases). CDR1 is MNHEY, CDR2 SVGAGI, per germline. V shed 2 bases and J shed 6 bases, with 14 bases lying between them. The CDR3 runs to 14 residues. The DNA of the CDR3 is TGTGCCAGCAGTTACGTTCAGGGATCAGGCGAGCAGTACTTC. Amino acids: CASSYVQGSGEQYF.

The chain carries TRBV6-1 and TRBJ1-6; D possibly corresponds to TRBD1 (5 bases). Deletions cut 7 bases from V and 7 bases from J, with 17 bases between. This CDR3 is built from 15 residues. The germline CDR1 and CDR2 sequences are MNHNS and SASEGT. CDR3 sequence: CASTWSGYLNSPLHF. The DNA of the CDR3 is TGTGCCAGCACCTGGTCAGGGTATTTAAATTCACCCCTCCACTTT.

The chain links TRBV19 to TRBJ1-6; the D gene is possibly TRBD1 (6 bases). V lost 2 bases to trimming and J lost 9 bases, with 14 bases between them. The CDR3 totals 15 residues. Germline CDR1 and CDR2: LNHDA and SQIVND (reference sequence). The CDR3 region is CASSIYRGASSPLHF. CDR3 coding DNA: TGTGCCAGTAGTATATATCGGGGGGCAAGTTCACCCCTCCACTTT. Full variable domain (missing parts from reference TRBV19 and TRBJ1-6): DGGITQSPKYLFRKEGQNVTLSCEQNLNHDAMYWYRQDPGQGLRLIYYSQIVNDFQKGDIAEGYSVSREKKESFPLTVTSAQKNPTAFYLCASSIYRGASSPLHFGNGTRLTVT.

This clone was detected once. The rearrangement joins TRBV6-5 to TRBJ1-1; TRBD1 agrees at 7 bases. J was trimmed by 11 bases and V by 5 bases; bases with no gene match: 8. Germline V lookup: CDR1 MNHEY, CDR2 SVGAGI. This CDR3 is 12 amino acids long. CDR3 sequence reads: CASSILTGIAFF. The CDR3 coding sequence is TGTGCCAGCAGTATATTGACAGGGATCGCTTTCTTT.

This chain uses TRBV6-2 or TRBV6-3 with TRBJ1-2, with a tentative D call TRBD1 (6 bases). The CDR3 consists of 14 residues. The germline gives CDR1 MNHEY, CDR2 SVGEGT. V lost 2 bases and J lost 4, with 11 bases in between. The CDR3 protein is CASSYAGAGYGYTF. CDR3 sequence (DNA): TGTGCCAGCAGTTACGCAGGGGCAGGCTATGGCTACACCTTC.

The V and J genes are TRBV23-1 and TRBJ2-7, with D perhaps TRBD1 (6 bases). TRBV23-1 is marked as an open reading frame, function uncertain. This CDR3 contains 15 residues. V lost 6 bases to trimming and J lost 2 bases, with 17 bases between them. The CDR3 is CASSRLIGTTYEQYF. The CDR3 DNA reads TGCGCCAGCAGCCGGCTAATAGGGACAACCTACGAGCAGTACTTC.

This chain joins TRBV6-2 or TRBV6-3 and TRBJ1-1; D gene unclear. Between the trimmed V and J ends, which lost 5 bases and 8 bases, there was a span of 18 bases. The CDR3 is made up of 14 amino acids. Germline V gene data show CDR1 as MNHEY and CDR2 as SVGEGT. In DNA form, the CDR3 reads TGTGCCAGCAGTCCGGGTGGTGCCCGTCTGGAAGCTTTCTTT. Its protein product is CASSPGGARLEAFF.

The chain recombines TRBV11-2 with TRBJ2-3; TRBD2 is a possible D gene (5 bases). Germline V lookup: CDR1 SGHAT, CDR2 FQNNGV. Trimming took off 3 bases at V and 3 bases at J, with 16 bases between the two ends. This CDR3 region has 16 residues. Here the CDR3 reads CASSLGGSSVTDTQYF. The DNA for the CDR3 is TGTGCCAGCAGCTTGGGCGGGTCGTCCGTTACAGATACGCAGTATTTT.

The chain recombines TRBV7-2 with TRBJ2-7; 9 nucleotides agree with TRBD2. Germline V gene sequence: CDR1 SGHTA, CDR2 FQGNSA. The CDR3 is made up of 15 amino acids. V gave up 2 bases and J gave up 4 bases; unmatched junction bases: 6. As DNA, the CDR3 is TGTGCCAGCAGCTTAAGGGCGGGGGGGCTTTACGAGCAGTACTTC. It yields the protein CASSLRAGGLYEQYF.

The chain carries TRBV28 and TRBJ2-7; D gene ambiguous. CDR3 length: 13 residues. Germline V gene sequence: CDR1 MDHEN, CDR2 SYDVKM. Trimming cost V 6 bases and J 0 bases, with 9 bases left between them. CDR3 nucleotide sequence: TGTGCCAGCAGGTGGGCAAGCTCCTACGAGCAGTACTTC. Protein product: CASRWASSYEQYF.